This T cell receptor (beta chain) originates from a study of glioma-infiltrating T cells. The iRepertoire nested amplicon-rescue multiplex PCR amplified TCR alpha and beta CDR3s from RNA. TCRdb passed the multiplex PCR reads through MiXCR, listing each CDR3 protein once. The sample has under 200,000 distinct CDR3 sequences, around 42% seen once; the top ten hold 5.2%. Study-level points and caveats: Tissue-blood divergence was below expectation in non-neoplastic patients, above in gliomas.

This clonotype was detected a few times. Its antigen is not known. There are 14 residues in the CDR3. The germline V and J ends were trimmed by 5 bases and 1 base, with 12 bases remaining between them. Germline CDR1 reads SGHVS; CDR2 reads FQNEAQ. Sequenced material: glioma tissue, nonneoplastic brain tissue, or PBMCs (not recorded which). V and J are TRBV7-8 and TRBJ2-7; D is undetermined. This sequence was found in a human donor with low-grade glioma or glioblastoma, undergoing nonglioma brain surgery, or in good health (not recorded which). Written as DNA, the CDR3 is TGTGCCAGCAGCCAAGGACGGAGTTCCTACGAGCAGTACTTC. This codes for CASSQGRSSYEQYF.